The 11 T cell receptor beta chains below come from one sample, sequenced in a study of CD8 T cells in ankylosing spondylitis. TCRdb re-analysed the 5' RACE reads in MiXCR, keeping a single row per CDR3 protein. The repertoire holds 290,000 or so distinct CDR3 sequences, with roughly 20% as singletons. Sequencing was performed on blood, either unsorted or a sorted T cell fraction (not recorded which). Receptors were obtained from a female donor with ankylosing spondylitis or in good health (not recorded which).

The chain combines TRBV15 with TRBJ1-1; no clear D. Looked up from germline, CDR1 is LNHNV and CDR2 is YYDKDF (reference sequence). V lost 3 bases and J lost 8, with 7 bases in between. The CDR3 has 11 residues. In DNA form, the CDR3 reads TGTGCCACCAGCAGGGGGATGGAAGCTTTCTTT. It translates to CATSRGMEAFF. Filled out from reference TRBV15 and TRBJ1-1, the complete variable domain reads DAMVIQNPRYQVTQFGKPVTLSCSQTLNHNVMYWYQQKSSQAPKLLFHYYDKDFNNEADTPDNFQSRRPNTSFCFLDIRSPGLGDTAMYLCATSRGMEAFFGQGTRLTVV.

A few counts support this clonotype. V is TRBV7-9 and J is TRBJ1-1; D is unresolved. The V gene lost 6 bases and the J gene lost 5 bases, with 16 bases spanning the gap. The CDR3 totals 14 residues. Germline V CDR1 and CDR2: SEHNR, FQNEAQ (reference sequence). CDR3 residues: CASSPDPGDTEAFF. CDR3 sequence (DNA): TGTGCCAGCAGTCCCGACCCCGGCGATACTGAAGCTTTCTTT.

Ten or more counts support this clonotype. An end of the junction differs from the germline gene, which may be a read error. The V call is TRBV14, the J call TRBJ2-1; 8 bases are shared with TRBD2. Germline-derived CDR1 and CDR2 are SGHDN and FVKESK. The CDR3 spans 13 residues. CDR3: CASSQGLTGTSRF. CDR3 coding DNA: TGTGCCAGCAGCCAAGGATTGACCGGGACTAGTCGGTTC.

This clonotype was detected once. This rearrangement joins TRBV12-3 or TRBV12-4 to TRBJ2-1; D uncertain. The CDR3 covers 15 residues. Trimming removed 5 bases at V and 0 bases at J, with 11 bases between. In DNA form, the CDR3 reads TGTGCCAGCAGTGACGAGGTTAGCTCCTACAATGAGCAGTTCTTC. This translates into CASSDEVSSYNEQFF.

With regard to this clonotype: The junction differs from germline at one of its ends, possibly a read error. The V and J genes are TRBV20-1 and TRBJ1-4, with D hard to call. From germline, CDR1 is DFQATT and CDR2 SNEGSKA (reference sequence). The CDR3 has 13 residues. In DNA form, the CDR3 reads TGCAGTGCTAGTGTCGGACTTGTCGAAAGACTGTTTTTT. Protein sequence: CSASVGLVERLFF.

In its sample, this clonotype was seen many times. This rearrangement joins TRBV10-3 to TRBJ2-5; 7 bases agree with TRBD2. The CDR3 runs 13 residues. The germline V gene encodes CDR1 ENHRY and CDR2 SYGVKD. The trim removed 4 bases at V and 4 bases at J, leaving 3 bases unmatched. CDR3 coding DNA: TGTGCCATCAGTGTGAGGGAGGGAGAGACCCAGTACTTC. This sequence encodes CAISVREGETQYF.

There are many counts of this clonotype. This chain links TRBV12-3 or TRBV12-4 with TRBJ2-1; D gene unclear. Trimming left V 4 bases short and J 0 bases short, with 10 bases between. CDR3 length: 15 residues. CDR3 sequence: CASSWAETSYNEQFF. CDR3 sequence (DNA): TGTGCCAGCAGTTGGGCCGAGACCTCCTACAATGAGCAGTTCTTC.

This clonotype was observed a few times. V gene TRBV7-9 combines with J gene TRBJ1-1; D is unresolved. Per germline, CDR1 SEHNR and CDR2 FQNEAQ (reference sequence). The V end was cut by 3 bases, the J end by 1 base, with 12 bases between. The CDR3 is made up of 15 amino acids. The CDR3 DNA is TGTGCCAGCAGCTTCGCATCGGGCGGGAACACTGAAGCTTTCTTT. Translated, it gives CASSFASGGNTEAFF.

The CDR3 loop reads CSARFLPREQFF. CDR3 DNA: TGCAGTGCTAGGTTCCTTCCACGCGAGCAGTTCTTC. V and J are TRBV20-1 and TRBJ2-1; D call uncertain. This CDR3 has 12 amino acids. V dropped 3 bases and J dropped 10 bases, with 13 bases sitting between them. Germline assignment: CDR1 DFQATT and CDR2 SNEGSKA (reference sequence).

A few counts support this clonotype. The V call is TRBV6-2 or TRBV6-3, the J call TRBJ1-5, with TRBD1 identical over 7 bases. The germline V gene encodes CDR1 MNHEY and CDR2 SVGEGT. The CDR3 sequence is 15 residues long. V trimming: 1 base; J trimming: 5 bases; junction bases outside the gene matches: 5. The CDR3 DNA follows: TGTGCCAGCAGTTACTTACAGGGGATGGATCAGCCCCAGCATTTT. It yields the protein CASSYLQGMDQPQHF.

The DNA for the CDR3 is TGTGCCAGCAGCCCGGACGACTGGGGGGGAAATTCACCCCTCCACTTT. This gives the protein CASSPDDWGGNSPLHF. The chain recombines TRBV3-1 with TRBJ1-6, with TRBD1 as a possible D gene (5 bases). The V gene's germline CDR1 is LGHDT and CDR2 YNNKEL (reference sequence). V was pared by 4 bases and J by 7 bases, with 17 bases between. CDR3 size: 16 residues. Complete variable domain (other parts from reference TRBV3-1 and TRBJ1-6): DTAVSQTPKYLVTQMGNDKSIKCEQNLGHDTMYWYKQDSKKFLKIMFSYNNKELIINETVPNRFSPKSPDKAHLNLHINSLELGDSAVYFCASSPDDWGGNSPLHFGNGTRLTVT.